The clone carrying this T cell receptor beta chain was seen just once. Mismatch with germline at one junction end may stem from a read error. The data were taken from a study of blood T cells in healthy people across ages. This CDR3 is 17 amino acids long. Per germline, CDR1 SEHNR and CDR2 FQNEAQ (reference sequence). Through a sample-barcoded 5' primer and a J-beta primer mix, a second PCR was run for roughly 7 to 11 cycles. In TCRdb, the 5' RACE reads were re-called with MiXCR into one record per CDR3 protein. The table records more than 1.4 million distinct CDR3 sequences, approximately 40% of them present only once.

Sequencing input: blood. The TCR was taken from a woman aged 18-35 years in good health. The rearrangement joins TRBV7-9 to TRBJ2-3; 15 bases match TRBD2. CDR3 sequence: CACSLWTSGRDGDTQYF. The DNA for the CDR3 is TGTGCCTGCAGCTTATGGACTAGCGGGAGGGACGGGGATACGCAGTATTTT.